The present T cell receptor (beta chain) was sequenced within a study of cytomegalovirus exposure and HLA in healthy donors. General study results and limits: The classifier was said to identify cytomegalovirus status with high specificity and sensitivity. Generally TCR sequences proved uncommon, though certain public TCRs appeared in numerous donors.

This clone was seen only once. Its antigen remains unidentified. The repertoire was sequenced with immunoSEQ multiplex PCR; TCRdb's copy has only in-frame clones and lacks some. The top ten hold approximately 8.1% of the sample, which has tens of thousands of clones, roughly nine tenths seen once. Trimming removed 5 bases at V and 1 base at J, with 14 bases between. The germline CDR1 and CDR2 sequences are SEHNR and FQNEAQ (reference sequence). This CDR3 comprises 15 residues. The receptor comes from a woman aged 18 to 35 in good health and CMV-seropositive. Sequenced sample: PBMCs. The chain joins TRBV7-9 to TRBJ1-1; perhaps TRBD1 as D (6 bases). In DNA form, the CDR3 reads TGTGCCAGCAGCCCCAGAGGGGGAACGAACACTGAAGCTTTCTTT. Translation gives CASSPRGGTNTEAFF.